Below, 7 T cell receptor beta chains from the same sample are listed, as sequenced in a study of blood T cells in healthy people across ages. Next came a second PCR, run for about 7 to 12 cycles, which used a sample-barcoded 5' primer along with a J-beta primer mix. TCRdb used MiXCR to reprocess the 5' RACE reads, holding one entry per CDR3 protein. The table has about 730,000 distinct CDR3 sequences, about 40% seen once. The specimen was blood. These receptors were taken from a woman aged 55 to 70 in good health.

The chain is built from TRBV29-1 and TRBJ1-1, with a tentative D call TRBD1 (5 bases). Deletions cut 5 bases from V and 1 base from J, with 11 bases between. This CDR3 contains 13 residues. From germline, CDR1 is SQVTM and CDR2 ANQGSEA. This CDR3 is CSVWGGGNTEAFF. For the CDR3, the DNA is TGCAGCGTTTGGGGGGGAGGGAACACTGAAGCTTTCTTT.

The chain has TRBV6-1 and TRBJ1-5, with 10 nucleotides matching TRBD1. Germline V gives CDR1 MNHNS, CDR2 SASEGT. The CDR3 covers 17 residues. The V gene end was trimmed by 4 bases and the J gene end by 3 bases; junction bases not matched to a gene: 9. CDR3 region: CASSALRDRGSNQPQHF. CDR3 coding DNA: TGTGCCAGCAGTGCTCTACGGGACAGGGGATCCAATCAGCCCCAGCATTTT.

The chain links TRBV29-1 to TRBJ2-7, with D uncertain. CDR3 length equals 11 residues. CDR1 is SQVTM, CDR2 ANQGSEA, per germline. V was clipped by 7 bases and J by 2 bases, with 9 bases between them. The CDR3 DNA follows: TGCAGCGGGAAGGGTACCTACGAGCAGTACTTC. Its protein product is CSGKGTYEQYF.

The genes are TRBV3-1 and TRBJ1-2; the D gene is possibly TRBD1 (5 bases). This CDR3 has 13 amino acids. V lost 4 bases and J lost 0, with 6 bases in between. Germline CDR1 reads LGHDT; CDR2 reads YNNKEL (reference sequence). The CDR3 nucleotides read TGTGCCAGCAGCCGACAGCCTAACTATGGCTACACCTTC. It codes for CASSRQPNYGYTF.

V and J are TRBV25-1 and TRBJ1-6; D remains unclear. Trimming took 6 bases from V and 13 from J, leaving 13 bases between them. The CDR3 contains 12 residues. The V gene's germline CDR1 is MGHDK and CDR2 SYGVNS. Here the CDR3 DNA reads TGTGCCAGCAGGGGCGACTGGGATCCCCTCCACTTT. This encodes CASRGDWDPLHF.

V is TRBV6-2 or TRBV6-3 and J is TRBJ2-5; TRBD2 is a possible D gene (6 bases). Looked up from germline, CDR1 is MNHEY and CDR2 is SVGEGT. This CDR3 is built from 14 residues. The ends were cut back, 1 base at V and 1 base at J, with 7 bases in the middle. CDR3 coding DNA: TGTGCCAGCAGTTACTGGGGGGTCCAAGAGACCCAGTACTTC. Translation: CASSYWGVQETQYF.

V and J are TRBV3-1 and TRBJ1-6; possible D gene TRBD1, 6 bases. V gave up 1 base and J gave up 9 bases, with 22 bases separating them. This CDR3 comprises 18 residues. The V gene's germline CDR1 is LGHDT and CDR2 YNNKEL (reference sequence). The CDR3 sequence is CASSQGLLTGWKSSPLHF. The CDR3 coding sequence is TGTGCCAGCAGCCAAGGTCTCTTAACAGGGTGGAAGAGTTCACCCCTCCACTTT.